Listed here are 11 T cell receptor beta chains from one sample, sequenced in a study of glioma-infiltrating T cells after dendritic cell vaccination. Time point defined: after dendritic cell vaccination, including at tumor progression/relapse. Here immunoSEQ multiplex PCR was the method, and the copy in TCRdb shows in-frame clones only, minus some. The sample includes approximately 99,000 clones, approximately 80% of them seen just once. The sample here was blood, taken after dendritic cell vaccination. The receptors here all came from a human donor with glioblastoma.

The genes are TRBV19 and TRBJ2-5; D unresolved. V was clipped by 2 bases and J by 7 bases, with 11 bases between them. Germline-derived CDR1 and CDR2 are LNHDA and SQIVND (reference sequence). The CDR3 loop spans 13 amino acids. The CDR3 DNA is TGTGCCAGTAGTATACCCACGACGGGGACCCAGTACTTC. The encoded protein is CASSIPTTGTQYF.

The genes are TRBV15 and TRBJ2-3, with 11 bases lining up with TRBD2. This CDR3 has 18 amino acids. From germline, CDR1 is LNHNV and CDR2 YYDKDF (reference sequence). The junction had 8 bases not matched to a gene; V was cut back by 0 bases and J by 3 bases. The CDR3 coding sequence is TGTGCCACCAGCAGAGAGATAAGACTAGCGGGGAGGACAGATACGCAGTATTTT. Translated, it gives CATSREIRLAGRTDTQYF.

The gene calls are TRBV19 and TRBJ1-1; possible D gene TRBD1, 6 bases. This CDR3 comprises 13 residues. Germline loops: CDR1 LNHDA, CDR2 SQIVND (reference sequence). The V end was cut by 8 bases, the J end by 3 bases, with 13 bases between. DNA of the CDR3: TGTGCCAGTTACGGGGGGGGCCACACTGAAGCTTTCTTT. It codes for CASYGGGHTEAFF. Complete variable domain (other parts from reference TRBV19 and TRBJ1-1): DGGITQSPKYLFRKEGQNVTLSCEQNLNHDAMYWYRQDPGQGLRLIYYSQIVNDFQKGDIAEGYSVSREKKESFPLTVTSAQKNPTAFYLCASYGGGHTEAFFGQGTRLTVV.

This chain uses TRBV2 with TRBJ2-1; D is perhaps TRBD2 (5 bases). Germline values: CDR1 SNHLY, CDR2 FYNNEI. Between the trimmed V and J ends, which lost 6 bases and 5 bases, there was a span of 17 bases. The CDR3 spans 15 residues. This chain's CDR3 is CASRPWTGNNNEQFF. For the CDR3, the DNA is TGTGCCAGCAGACCCTGGACGGGGAATAACAATGAGCAGTTCTTC. The entire variable domain, with the rest obtained from reference TRBV2 and TRBJ2-1, is as follows: EPEVTQTPSHQVTQMGQEVILRCVPISNHLYFYWYRQILGQKVEFLVSFYNNEISEKSEIFDDQFSVERPDGSNFTLKIRSTKLEDSAMYFCASRPWTGNNNEQFFGPGTRLTVL.

The chain is built from TRBV10-2 and TRBJ2-7; 10 bases align to TRBD2. The germline V gene has CDR1 WSHSY and CDR2 SAAADI. The ends lost 7 bases at V and 7 bases at J; junction bases unmatched: 10. CDR3 length equals 14 residues. The chain's CDR3 is CASKPLAGAEEQYF. The CDR3 bases are TGCGCCAGCAAGCCCCTAGCGGGGGCCGAGGAGCAGTACTTC.

The chain is built from TRBV27 and TRBJ2-1, with D possibly matching TRBD1 (6 bases). Trimming pared 3 bases from V and 3 bases from J, leaving 6 bases between. Per the germline V gene, CDR1 is MNHEY and CDR2 is SMNVEV (reference sequence). There are 13 residues in the CDR3. The CDR3 here is CASSFRGYNEQFF. The CDR3 DNA sequence: TGTGCCAGCAGTTTCAGGGGCTACAATGAGCAGTTCTTC.

V is TRBV5-6 and J is TRBJ1-2; D is possibly TRBD1 (6 bases). The CDR3 sequence is 13 residues long. Germline loops: CDR1 SGHDT, CDR2 YYEEEE. V gave up 2 bases and J gave up 8 bases, with 13 bases separating them. The CDR3 here is CASSLTKDSGYTF. The DNA for the CDR3 is TGTGCCAGCAGCTTAACTAAGGACAGCGGCTACACCTTC.

A remark on this clone: Other DNA sequences from this sample encode an identical CDR3 as well. This sequence joins TRBV5-1 and TRBJ1-4, with D possibly matching TRBD1 (5 bases). The germline gives CDR1 SGHRS, CDR2 YFSETQ. Trimming removed 0 bases from V and 2 bases from J, with 11 bases in between. This CDR3 spans 16 amino acids. CDR3 region: CASSLAGVGTNEKLFF. The CDR3 DNA reads TGCGCCAGCAGCTTGGCGGGGGTTGGGACTAATGAAAAACTGTTTTTT.

The gene calls are TRBV7-2 and TRBJ2-7; D possibly corresponds to TRBD2 (6 bases). V was trimmed by 2 bases and J by 3 bases, leaving 11 bases between them. This CDR3 is 14 amino acids long. The germline V gene encodes CDR1 SGHTA and CDR2 FQGNSA. CDR3 sequence reads: CASSLMGGSYEQYF. The CDR3 bases are TGTGCCAGCAGCTTAATGGGGGGTAGCTACGAGCAGTACTTC.

V usage is TRBV30 and J usage is TRBJ2-1; no definite D call. V was cut by 4 bases and J by 7 bases, with 8 bases left in between. The CDR3 runs 11 residues. Germline CDR1 is GTSNPN and CDR2 is SVGIG (reference sequence). CDR3 bases: TGTGCCTGGAACCGGGTAAATGAGCAGTTCTTC. This codes for CAWNRVNEQFF.

This chain links TRBV5-1 with TRBJ2-5; D is ambiguous. The assigned J gene may be wrong: the sequence end matches TRBJ2-7 better. Germline CDR1 reads SGHRS; CDR2 reads YFSETQ. The CDR3 length is 15 residues. For the CDR3, the DNA is TGCGCCAGCAGTCAGATGGGCGCGAGCTCCTACGAGCAGTACTTC. The encoded protein is CASSQMGASSYEQYF.